A selection of T cell receptor beta chains follows, all from one sample in a study of cytomegalovirus exposure and HLA in healthy donors. Clones were sequenced by immunoSEQ multiplex PCR, and TCRdb holds only the in-frame ones, with some missing. The table records 90,000 to 120,000 clones, 76% of them present only once. Specimen: PBMCs. Source of these receptors: a woman aged 18-29 years in good health and CMV-seropositive. Each CDR3 is given with its conserved first and last residue.

TRBJ1-3,TRBV7-2,CASSLAGLHSGNTIYF
TRBJ2-3,TRBV6-1,CASSEASSGGFSTDTQYF
TRBJ1-2,TRBV13,CASSPHPDSPYGYTF
TRBJ2-7,TRBV19,CASSMELSGLDSYEQYF
TRBJ1-1,TRBV28,CASFSLDRDTEAFF
TRBJ2-3,TRBV6-1,CASSEGQDADTQYF
TRBJ2-7,TRBV11-1,CASSLDPSRAHEQYF
TRBJ2-5,TRBV11-2,CASSLSGTSGGSQETQYF
TRBJ2-7,TRBV28,CASRTAYEQYF
TRBJ1-1,TRBV7-2,CASSLWAEAFF